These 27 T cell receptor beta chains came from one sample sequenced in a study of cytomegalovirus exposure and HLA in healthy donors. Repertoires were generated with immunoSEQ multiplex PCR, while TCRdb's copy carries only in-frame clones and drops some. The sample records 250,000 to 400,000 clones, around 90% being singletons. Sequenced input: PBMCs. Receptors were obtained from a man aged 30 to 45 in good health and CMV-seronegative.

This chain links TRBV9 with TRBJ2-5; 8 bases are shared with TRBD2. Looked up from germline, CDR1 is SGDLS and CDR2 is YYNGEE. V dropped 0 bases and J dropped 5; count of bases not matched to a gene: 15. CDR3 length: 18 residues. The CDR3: CASSVAGLNAGGLETQYF. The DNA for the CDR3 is TGTGCCAGCAGCGTAGCAGGTCTCAACGCGGGGGGACTCGAGACCCAGTACTTC.

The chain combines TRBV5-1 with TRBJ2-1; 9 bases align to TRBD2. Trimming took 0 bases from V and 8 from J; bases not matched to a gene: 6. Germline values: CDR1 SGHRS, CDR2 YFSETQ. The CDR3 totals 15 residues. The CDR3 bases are TGCGCCAGCAGCTTGGTACTAGCGGGCCGAGATGAGCAGTTCTTC. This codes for CASSLVLAGRDEQFF.

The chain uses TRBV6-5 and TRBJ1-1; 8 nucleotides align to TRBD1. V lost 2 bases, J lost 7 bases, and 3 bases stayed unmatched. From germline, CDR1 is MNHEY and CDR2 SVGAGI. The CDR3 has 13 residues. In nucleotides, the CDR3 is TGTGCCAGCAGTTACGGGACAGGATTTGAAGCTTTCTTT. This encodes CASSYGTGFEAFF.

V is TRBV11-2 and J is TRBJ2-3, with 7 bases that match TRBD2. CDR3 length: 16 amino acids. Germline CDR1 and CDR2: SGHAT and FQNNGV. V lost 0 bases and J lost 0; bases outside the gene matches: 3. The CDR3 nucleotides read TGTGCCAGCAGCTTAGATGGGAGGGGAAGCACAGATACGCAGTATTTT. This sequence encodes CASSLDGRGSTDTQYF.

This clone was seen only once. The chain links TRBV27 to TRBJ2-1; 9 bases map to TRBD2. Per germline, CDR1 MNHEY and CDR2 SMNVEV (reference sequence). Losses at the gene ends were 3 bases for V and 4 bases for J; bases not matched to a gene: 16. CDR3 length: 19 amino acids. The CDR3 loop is CASSLLDASGEKFYNEQFF. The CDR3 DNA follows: TGTGCCAGCAGTTTGCTTGATGCTAGCGGGGAAAAATTTTACAATGAGCAGTTCTTC.

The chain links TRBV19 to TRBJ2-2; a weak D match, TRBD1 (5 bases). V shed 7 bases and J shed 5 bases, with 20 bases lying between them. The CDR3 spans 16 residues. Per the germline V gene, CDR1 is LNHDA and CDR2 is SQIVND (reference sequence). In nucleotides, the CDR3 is TGTGCCAGTACCCGAGACAGCCTCGCAAAGACCGGGGAGCTGTTTTTT. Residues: CASTRDSLAKTGELFF. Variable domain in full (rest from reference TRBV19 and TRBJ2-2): DGGITQSPKYLFRKEGQNVTLSCEQNLNHDAMYWYRQDPGQGLRLIYYSQIVNDFQKGDIAEGYSVSREKKESFPLTVTSAQKNPTAFYLCASTRDSLAKTGELFFGEGSRLTVL.

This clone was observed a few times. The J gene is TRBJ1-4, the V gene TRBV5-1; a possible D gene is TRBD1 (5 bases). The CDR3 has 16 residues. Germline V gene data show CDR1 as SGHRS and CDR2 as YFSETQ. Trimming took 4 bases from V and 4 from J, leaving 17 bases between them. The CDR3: CASSLSGTANNEKLFF. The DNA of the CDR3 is TGCGCCAGCAGCCTATCCGGGACTGCTAATAATGAAAAACTGTTTTTT.

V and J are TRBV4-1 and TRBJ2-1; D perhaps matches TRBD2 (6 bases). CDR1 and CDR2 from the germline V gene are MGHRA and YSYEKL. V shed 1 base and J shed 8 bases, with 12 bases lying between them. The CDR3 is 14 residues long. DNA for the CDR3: TGCGCCAGCAGCCAAGCAGGGAGGATGGATGAGCAGTTCTTC. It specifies CASSQAGRMDEQFF.

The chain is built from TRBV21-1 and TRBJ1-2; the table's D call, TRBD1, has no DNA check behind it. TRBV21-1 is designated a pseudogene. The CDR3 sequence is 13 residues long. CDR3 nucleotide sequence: TGTGCCAGCAGCTTCCGCCCGAGGGGGGGCTACACCTTC. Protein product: CASSFRPRGGYTF.

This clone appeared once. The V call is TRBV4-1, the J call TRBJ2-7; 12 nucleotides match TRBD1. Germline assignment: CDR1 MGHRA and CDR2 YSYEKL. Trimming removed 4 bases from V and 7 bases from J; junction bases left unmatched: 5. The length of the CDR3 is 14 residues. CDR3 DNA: TGCGCCAGCAGCCGCCGGGACAGGGGGCAAGAGCAGTACTTC. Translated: CASSRRDRGQEQYF.

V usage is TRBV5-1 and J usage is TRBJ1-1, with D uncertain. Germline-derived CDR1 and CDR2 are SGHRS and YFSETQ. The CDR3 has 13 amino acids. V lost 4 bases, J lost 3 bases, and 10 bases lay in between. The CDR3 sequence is CASSLGKDTEAFF. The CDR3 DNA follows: TGCGCCAGCAGCCTCGGGAAGGACACTGAAGCTTTCTTT.

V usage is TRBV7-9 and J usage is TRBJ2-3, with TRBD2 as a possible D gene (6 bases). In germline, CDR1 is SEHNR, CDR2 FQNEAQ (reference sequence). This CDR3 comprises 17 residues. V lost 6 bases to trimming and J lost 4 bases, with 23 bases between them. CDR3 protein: CASRHDAGTLRPDTQYF. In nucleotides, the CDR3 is TGTGCCAGCAGACATGATGCAGGGACTTTACGGCCAGATACGCAGTATTTT.

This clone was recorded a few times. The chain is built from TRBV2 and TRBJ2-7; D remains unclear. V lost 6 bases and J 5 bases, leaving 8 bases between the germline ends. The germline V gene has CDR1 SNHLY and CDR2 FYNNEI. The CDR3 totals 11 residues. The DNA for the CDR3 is TGTGCCAGCAGCGGGTACCACGAGCAGTACTTC. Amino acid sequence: CASSGYHEQYF.

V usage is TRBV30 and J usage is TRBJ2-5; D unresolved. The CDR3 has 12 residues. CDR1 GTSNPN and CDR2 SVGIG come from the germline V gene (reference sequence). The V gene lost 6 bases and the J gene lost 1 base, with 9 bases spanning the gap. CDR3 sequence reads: CACPGVQETQYF. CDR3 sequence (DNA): TGTGCCTGCCCCGGTGTCCAAGAGACCCAGTACTTC.

The CDR3 sequence is CSVGTPSRDEQYF. In nucleotides, the CDR3 is TGCAGCGTTGGGACACCCTCAAGGGACGAGCAGTACTTC. V usage is TRBV29-1 and J usage is TRBJ2-7, with D maybe TRBD1 (5 bases). This CDR3 is built from 13 residues. Between the trimmed V and J ends, which lost 4 bases and 5 bases, there was a span of 15 bases. CDR1 is SQVTM, CDR2 ANQGSEA, per germline.

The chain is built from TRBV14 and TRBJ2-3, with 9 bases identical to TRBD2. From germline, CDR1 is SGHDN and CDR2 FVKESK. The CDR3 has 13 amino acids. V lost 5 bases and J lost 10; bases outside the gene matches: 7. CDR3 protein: CASSSGGGAPQYF. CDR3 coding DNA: TGTGCCAGCAGCTCCGGCGGGGGGGCTCCGCAGTATTTT.

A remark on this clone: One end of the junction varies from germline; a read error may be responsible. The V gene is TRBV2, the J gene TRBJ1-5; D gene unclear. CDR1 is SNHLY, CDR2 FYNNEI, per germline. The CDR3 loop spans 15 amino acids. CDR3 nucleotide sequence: TGTGCCAGCAGTGAAAATGTTCCCGGGGAAGGGCCCCCGCATTTT. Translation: CASSENVPGEGPPHF.

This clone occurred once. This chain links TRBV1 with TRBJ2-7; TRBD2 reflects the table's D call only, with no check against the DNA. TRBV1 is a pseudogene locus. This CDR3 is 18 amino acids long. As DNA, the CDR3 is TGCACCAGCAGCCAAGGGCTAGCGGGGGCTCCCCCGAGAGGGGAGCAGTACTTC. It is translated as CTSSQGLAGAPPRGEQYF.

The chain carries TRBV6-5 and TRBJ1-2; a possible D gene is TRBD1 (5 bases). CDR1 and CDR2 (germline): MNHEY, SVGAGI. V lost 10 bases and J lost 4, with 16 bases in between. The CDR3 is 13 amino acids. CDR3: CATKMRGTYGYTF. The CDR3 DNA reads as TGTGCCACTAAAATGCGGGGGACCTATGGCTACACCTTC.

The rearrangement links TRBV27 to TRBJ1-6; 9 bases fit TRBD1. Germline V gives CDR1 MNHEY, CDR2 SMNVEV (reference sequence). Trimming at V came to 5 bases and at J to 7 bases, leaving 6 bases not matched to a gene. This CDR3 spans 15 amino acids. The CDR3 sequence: CASSVTGGNNSPLHF. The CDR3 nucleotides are TGTGCCAGCAGTGTGACAGGGGGAAACAATTCACCCCTCCACTTT.

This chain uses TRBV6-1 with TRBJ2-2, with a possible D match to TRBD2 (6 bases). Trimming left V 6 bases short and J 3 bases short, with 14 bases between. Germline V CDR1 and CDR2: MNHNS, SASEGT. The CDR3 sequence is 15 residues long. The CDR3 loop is CASSGNRRDTGELFF. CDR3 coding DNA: TGTGCCAGCAGCGGGAACAGGAGGGACACCGGGGAGCTGTTTTTT.

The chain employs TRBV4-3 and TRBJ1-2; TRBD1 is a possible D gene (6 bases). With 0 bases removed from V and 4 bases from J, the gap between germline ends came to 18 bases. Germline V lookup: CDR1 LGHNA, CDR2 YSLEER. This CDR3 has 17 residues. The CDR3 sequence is CASSQENTQGRRYGYTF. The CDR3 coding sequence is TGCGCCAGCAGCCAAGAAAATACCCAGGGGCGACGCTATGGCTACACCTTC.

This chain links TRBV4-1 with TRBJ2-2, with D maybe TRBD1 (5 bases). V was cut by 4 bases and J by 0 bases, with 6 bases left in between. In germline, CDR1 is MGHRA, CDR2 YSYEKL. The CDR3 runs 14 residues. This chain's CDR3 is CASSRQTNTGELFF. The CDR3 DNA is TGCGCCAGCAGCCGACAGACGAACACCGGGGAGCTGTTTTTT.

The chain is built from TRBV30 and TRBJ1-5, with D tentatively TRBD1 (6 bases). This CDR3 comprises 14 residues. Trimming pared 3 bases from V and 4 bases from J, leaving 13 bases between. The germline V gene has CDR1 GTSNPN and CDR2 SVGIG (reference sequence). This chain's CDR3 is CAWRPGGQNQPQHF. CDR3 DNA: TGTGCCTGGAGACCGGGGGGGCAAAATCAGCCCCAGCATTTT.

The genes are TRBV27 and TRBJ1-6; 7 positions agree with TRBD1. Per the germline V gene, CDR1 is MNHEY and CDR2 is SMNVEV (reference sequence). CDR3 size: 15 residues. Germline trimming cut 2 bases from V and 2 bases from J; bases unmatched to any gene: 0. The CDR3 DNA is TGTGCCAGCAGTTTAACAGGGGCCTATAATTCACCCCTCCACTTT. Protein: CASSLTGAYNSPLHF.

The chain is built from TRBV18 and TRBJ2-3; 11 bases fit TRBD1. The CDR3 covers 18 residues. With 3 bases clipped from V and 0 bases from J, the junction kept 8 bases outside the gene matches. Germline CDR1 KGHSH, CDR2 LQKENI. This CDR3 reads CASSPGQGALRSTDTQYF. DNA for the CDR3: TGTGCCAGCTCACCCGGACAGGGGGCTCTCCGTAGCACAGATACGCAGTATTTT.

The CDR3 sequence is CASSSWGQLTTNEKLFF. Here the CDR3 DNA reads TGCGCCAGCAGCTCATGGGGACAGCTTACAACTAATGAAAAACTGTTTTTT. J is TRBJ1-4 and V is TRBV5-1; 7 bases are a match to TRBD1. The CDR3 sequence is 17 residues long. With 3 bases clipped from V and 0 bases from J, the junction kept 8 bases outside the gene matches. Per the germline V gene, CDR1 is SGHRS and CDR2 is YFSETQ.